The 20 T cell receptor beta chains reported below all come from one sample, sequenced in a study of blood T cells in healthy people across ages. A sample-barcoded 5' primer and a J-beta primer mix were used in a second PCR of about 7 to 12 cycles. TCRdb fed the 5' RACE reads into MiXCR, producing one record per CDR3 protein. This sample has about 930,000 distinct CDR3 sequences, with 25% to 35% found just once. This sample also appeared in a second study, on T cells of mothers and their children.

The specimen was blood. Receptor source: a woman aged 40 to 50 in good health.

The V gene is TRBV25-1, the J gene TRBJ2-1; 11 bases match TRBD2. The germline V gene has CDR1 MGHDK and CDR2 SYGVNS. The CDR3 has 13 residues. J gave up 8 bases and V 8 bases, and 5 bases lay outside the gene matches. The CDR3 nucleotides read TGTGCCAGCTCCATACTAGCGGGGGATGAGCAGTTCTTC. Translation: CASSILAGDEQFF.

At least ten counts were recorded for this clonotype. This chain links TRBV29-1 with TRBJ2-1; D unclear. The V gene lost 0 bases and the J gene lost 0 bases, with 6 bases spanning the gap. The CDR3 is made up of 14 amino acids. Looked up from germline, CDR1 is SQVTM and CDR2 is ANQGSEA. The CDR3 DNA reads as TGCAGCGTTGAAGACTGGGACTCCTACAATGAGCAGTTCTTC. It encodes CSVEDWDSYNEQFF.

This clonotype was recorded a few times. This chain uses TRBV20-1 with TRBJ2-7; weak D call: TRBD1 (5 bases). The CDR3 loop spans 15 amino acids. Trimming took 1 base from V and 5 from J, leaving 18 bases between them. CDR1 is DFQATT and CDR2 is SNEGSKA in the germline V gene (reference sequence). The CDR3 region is CSARGEPGPRHEQYF. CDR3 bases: TGCAGTGCTAGAGGAGAACCAGGGCCGCGGCACGAGCAGTACTTC.

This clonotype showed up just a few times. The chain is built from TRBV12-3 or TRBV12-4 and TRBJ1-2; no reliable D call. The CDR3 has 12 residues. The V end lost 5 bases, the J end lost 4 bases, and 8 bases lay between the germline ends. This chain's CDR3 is CASSGGLYGYTF. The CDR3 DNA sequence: TGTGCCAGCAGTGGCGGCCTCTATGGCTACACCTTC.

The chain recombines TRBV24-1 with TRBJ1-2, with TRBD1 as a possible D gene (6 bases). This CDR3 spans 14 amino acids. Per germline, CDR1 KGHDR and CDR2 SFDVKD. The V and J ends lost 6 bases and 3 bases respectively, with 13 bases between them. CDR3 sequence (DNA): TGTGCCACCAGTTCCTCAGGGGTTGACTATGGCTACACCTTC. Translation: CATSSSGVDYGYTF.

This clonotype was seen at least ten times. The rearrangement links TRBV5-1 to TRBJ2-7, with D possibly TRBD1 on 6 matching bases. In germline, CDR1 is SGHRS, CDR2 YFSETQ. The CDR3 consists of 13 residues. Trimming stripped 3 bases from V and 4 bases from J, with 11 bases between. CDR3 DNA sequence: TGCGCCAGCAGCTCCTCGGACAGATACGAGCAGTACTTC. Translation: CASSSSDRYEQYF.

Here the CDR3 DNA reads TGTGCCAGCAGTGAAGGGTGGACAGGAGTCCAAGAGACCCAGTACTTC. Translated: CASSEGWTGVQETQYF. The chain links TRBV6-1 to TRBJ2-5, with 7 bases fitting TRBD1. The CDR3 extends over 16 amino acids. Germline CDR1 reads MNHNS; CDR2 reads SASEGT. V lost 1 base to trimming and J lost 1 base; unmatched junction nucleotides: 6.

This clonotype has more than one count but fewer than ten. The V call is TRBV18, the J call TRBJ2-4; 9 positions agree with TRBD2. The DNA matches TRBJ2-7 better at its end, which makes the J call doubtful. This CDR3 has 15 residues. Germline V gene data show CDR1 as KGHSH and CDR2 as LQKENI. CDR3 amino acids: CASSSIGSGGFEQYF. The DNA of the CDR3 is TGTGCCAGCTCTTCCATCGGTAGCGGGGGCTTCGAGCAGTACTTC.

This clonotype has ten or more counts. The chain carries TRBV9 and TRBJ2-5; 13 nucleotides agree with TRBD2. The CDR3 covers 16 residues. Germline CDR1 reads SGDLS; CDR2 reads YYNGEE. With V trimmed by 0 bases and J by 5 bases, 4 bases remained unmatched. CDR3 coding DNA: TGTGCCAGCAGCGTAGCTACTAGCGGGGGGGCGGAGACCCAGTACTTC. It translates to CASSVATSGGAETQYF.

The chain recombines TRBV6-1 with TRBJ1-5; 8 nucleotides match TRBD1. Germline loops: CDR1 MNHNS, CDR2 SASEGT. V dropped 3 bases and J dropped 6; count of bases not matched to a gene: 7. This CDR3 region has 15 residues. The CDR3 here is CASSEPGGRGQPQHF. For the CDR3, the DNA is TGTGCCAGCAGTGAGCCAGGGGGCCGGGGTCAGCCCCAGCATTTT.

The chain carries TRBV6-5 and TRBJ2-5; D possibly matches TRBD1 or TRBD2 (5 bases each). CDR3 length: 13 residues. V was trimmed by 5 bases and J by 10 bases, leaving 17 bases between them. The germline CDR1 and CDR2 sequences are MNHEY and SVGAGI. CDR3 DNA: TGTGCCAGCAGTCTCAGGGTTGTTGGGGGCCAGTACTTC. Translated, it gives CASSLRVVGGQYF.

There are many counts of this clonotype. CDR3 amino acids: CASSYSTNLGQGGYF. The CDR3 nucleotides are TGTGCCAGCAGCTATAGCACAAACCTAGGACAGGGAGGGTACTTC. The J gene is TRBJ2-7, the V gene TRBV7-2, with 8 bases fitting TRBD1. Germline loops: CDR1 SGHTA, CDR2 FQGNSA. Germline trimming cut 4 bases from V and 12 bases from J; bases unmatched to any gene: 17. CDR3 length equals 15 residues. Full variable domain (missing parts from reference TRBV7-2 and TRBJ2-7): GAGVSQSPSNKVTEKGKDVELRCDPISGHTALYWYRQSLGQGLEFLIYFQGNSAPDKSGLPSDRFSAERTGGSVSTLTIQRTQQEDSAVYLCASSYSTNLGQGGYFGPGTRLTVT.

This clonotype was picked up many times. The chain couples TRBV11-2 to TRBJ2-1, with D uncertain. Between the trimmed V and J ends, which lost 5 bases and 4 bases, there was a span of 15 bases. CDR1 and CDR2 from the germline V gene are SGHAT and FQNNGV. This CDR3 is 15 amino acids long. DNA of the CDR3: TGTGCCAGCAGCCTCGGACCGAGCCTTTACAATGAGCAGTTCTTC. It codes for CASSLGPSLYNEQFF.

In DNA, the CDR3 is TGTGCCAGCAGTTACAGGAGTAGGAACACTGAAGCTTTCTTT. Translation gives CASSYRSRNTEAFF. J is TRBJ1-1 and V is TRBV12-3 or TRBV12-4; D is possibly TRBD1 (5 bases). The V end was cut by 4 bases, the J end by 1 base, with 10 bases between. This CDR3 is 14 amino acids long.

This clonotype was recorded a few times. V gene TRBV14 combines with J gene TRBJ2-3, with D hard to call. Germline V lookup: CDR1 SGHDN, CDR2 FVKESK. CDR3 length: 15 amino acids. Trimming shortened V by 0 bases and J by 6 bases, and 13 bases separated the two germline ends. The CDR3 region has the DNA TGTGCCAGCAGCCAAGATGGTTACTACCTCGATACGCAGTATTTT. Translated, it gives CASSQDGYYLDTQYF.

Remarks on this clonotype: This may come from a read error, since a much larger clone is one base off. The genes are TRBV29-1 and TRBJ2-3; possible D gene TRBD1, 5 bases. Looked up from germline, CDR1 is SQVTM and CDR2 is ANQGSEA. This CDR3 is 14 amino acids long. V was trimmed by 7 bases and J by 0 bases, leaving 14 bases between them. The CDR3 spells CSADFRDSTDTQYF. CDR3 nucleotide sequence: TGCAGCGCTGATTTCAGGGATAGCACAGATACGCAGTATTTT.

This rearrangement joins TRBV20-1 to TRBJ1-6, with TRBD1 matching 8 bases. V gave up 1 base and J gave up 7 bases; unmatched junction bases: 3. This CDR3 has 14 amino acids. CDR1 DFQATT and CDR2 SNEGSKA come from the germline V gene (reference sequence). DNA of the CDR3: TGCAGTGCTAGAGCGGGGACAGGCAATTCACCCCTCCACTTT. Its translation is CSARAGTGNSPLHF.

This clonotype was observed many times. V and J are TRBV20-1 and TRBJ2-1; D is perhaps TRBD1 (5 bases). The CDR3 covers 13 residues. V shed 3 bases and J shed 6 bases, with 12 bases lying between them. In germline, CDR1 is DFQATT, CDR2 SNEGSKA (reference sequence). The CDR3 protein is CSASQGSPNEQFF. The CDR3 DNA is TGCAGTGCTAGTCAGGGCTCCCCCAATGAGCAGTTCTTC.

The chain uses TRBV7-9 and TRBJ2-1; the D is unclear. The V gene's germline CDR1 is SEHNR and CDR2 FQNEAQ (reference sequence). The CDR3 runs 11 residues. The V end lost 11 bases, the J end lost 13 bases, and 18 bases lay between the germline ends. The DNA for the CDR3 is TGTGCCTACAGCTTTTCCGAGGCACAGTTCTTC. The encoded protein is CAYSFSEAQFF.

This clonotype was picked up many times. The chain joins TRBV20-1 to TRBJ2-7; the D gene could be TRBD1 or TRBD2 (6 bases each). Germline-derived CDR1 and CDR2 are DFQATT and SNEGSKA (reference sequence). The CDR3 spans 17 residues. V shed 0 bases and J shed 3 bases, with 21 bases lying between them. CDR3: CSARDPENRLGGYEQYF. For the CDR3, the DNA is TGCAGTGCTAGAGACCCGGAGAACCGACTAGGGGGCTACGAGCAGTACTTC.